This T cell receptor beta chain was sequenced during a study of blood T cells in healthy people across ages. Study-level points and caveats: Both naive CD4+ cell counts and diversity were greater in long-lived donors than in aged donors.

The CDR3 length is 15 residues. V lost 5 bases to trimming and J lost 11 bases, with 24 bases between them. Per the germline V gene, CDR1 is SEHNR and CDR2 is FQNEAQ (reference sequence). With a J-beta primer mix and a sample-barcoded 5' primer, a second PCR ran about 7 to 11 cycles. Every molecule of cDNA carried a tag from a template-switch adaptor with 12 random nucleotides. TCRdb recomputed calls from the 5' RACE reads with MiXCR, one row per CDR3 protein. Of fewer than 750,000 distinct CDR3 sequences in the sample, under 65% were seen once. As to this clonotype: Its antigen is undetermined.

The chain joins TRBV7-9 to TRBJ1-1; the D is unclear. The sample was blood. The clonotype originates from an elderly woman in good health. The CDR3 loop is CASSPVGAGGSGAFF. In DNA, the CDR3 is TGTGCCAGCAGCCCAGTCGGAGCAGGTGGATCGGGGGCTTTCTTT.